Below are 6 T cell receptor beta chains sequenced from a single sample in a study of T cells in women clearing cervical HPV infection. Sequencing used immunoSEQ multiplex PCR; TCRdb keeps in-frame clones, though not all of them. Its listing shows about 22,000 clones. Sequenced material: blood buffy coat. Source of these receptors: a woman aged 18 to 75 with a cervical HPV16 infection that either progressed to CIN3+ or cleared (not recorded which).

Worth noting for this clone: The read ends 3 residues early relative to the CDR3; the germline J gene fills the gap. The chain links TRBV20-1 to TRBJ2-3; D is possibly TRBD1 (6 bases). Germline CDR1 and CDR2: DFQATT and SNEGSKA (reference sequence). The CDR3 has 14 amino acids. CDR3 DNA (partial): TGCAGTGCTAGAGAAGGTCAAGGGGGAAAGACG. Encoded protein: CSAREGQGGKT. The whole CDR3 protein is CSAREGQGGKTQYF.

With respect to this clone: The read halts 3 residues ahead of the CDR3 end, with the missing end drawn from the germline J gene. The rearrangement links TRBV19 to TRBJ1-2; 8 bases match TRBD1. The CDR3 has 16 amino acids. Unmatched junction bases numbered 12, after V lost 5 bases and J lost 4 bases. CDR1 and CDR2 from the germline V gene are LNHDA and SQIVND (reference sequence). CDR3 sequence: CASSPNLDRVSYGYTF. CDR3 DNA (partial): TGTGCCAGTAGTCCGAACTTGGACAGGGTCAGCTATGGC.

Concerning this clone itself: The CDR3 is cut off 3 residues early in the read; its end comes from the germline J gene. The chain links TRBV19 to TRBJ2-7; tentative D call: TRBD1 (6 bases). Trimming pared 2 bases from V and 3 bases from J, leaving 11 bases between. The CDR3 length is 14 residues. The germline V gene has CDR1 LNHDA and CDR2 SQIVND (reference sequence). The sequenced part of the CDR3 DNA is TGTGCCAGTAGTATAACAGGGATGAGCTACGAG. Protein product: CASSITGMSYE. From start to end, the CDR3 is CASSITGMSYEQYF.

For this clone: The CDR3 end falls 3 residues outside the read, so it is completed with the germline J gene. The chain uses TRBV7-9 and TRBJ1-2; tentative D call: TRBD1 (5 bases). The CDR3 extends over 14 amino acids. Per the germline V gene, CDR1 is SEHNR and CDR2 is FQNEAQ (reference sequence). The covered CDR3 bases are TGTGCCAGCAGTCACCAGTCCAGGGCGGATACC. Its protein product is CASSHQSRADT. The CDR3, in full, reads CASSHQSRADTYTF.

The DNA read from the CDR3 is TGTGCCAGCAGCTTAGATCCCGGGGGGACG. Translating gives CASSLDPGGT. The complete CDR3 protein is CASSLDPGGTQYF. This chain links TRBV11-3 with TRBJ2-3; 7 bases are a match to TRBD2. The CDR3 goes on 3 residues after the read ends, and that part is filled in from the germline J gene. Germline V lookup: CDR1 SGHNT, CDR2 YENEEA. The CDR3 extends over 13 amino acids.

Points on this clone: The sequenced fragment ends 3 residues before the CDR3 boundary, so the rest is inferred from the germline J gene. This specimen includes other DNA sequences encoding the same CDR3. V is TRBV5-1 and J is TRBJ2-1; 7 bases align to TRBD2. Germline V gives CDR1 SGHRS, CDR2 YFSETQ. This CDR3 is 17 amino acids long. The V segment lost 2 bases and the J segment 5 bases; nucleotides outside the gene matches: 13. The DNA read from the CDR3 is TGCGCCAGCAGCTTTCGGTTCCTAGCGGAGGAAAACAATGAG. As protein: CASSFRFLAEENNE. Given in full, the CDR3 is CASSFRFLAEENNEQFF.